This entry describes one TCR beta chain. V lost 5 bases, J lost 4 bases, and 8 bases stayed unmatched. This CDR3 comprises 16 residues. Germline CDR1 is SQVTM and CDR2 is ANQGSEA. The source of the sample is a study of CD8 T cells in Susac syndrome. With random hexamers, reverse transcription was performed on about 0.5 to 1 ug of RNA. TCRdb re-called the immunoSEQ multiplex PCR reads with MiXCR, one entry per CDR3 protein. The repertoire includes about 160,000 distinct CDR3 sequences, about 94% of them detected once, and around 0.13% sits in the top ten. The sequencing input was CD4+ T cells from PBMCs. The clonotype comes from a human donor in good health. The chain combines TRBV29-1 with TRBJ2-3, with 14 bases fitting TRBD2. CDR3 sequence: CSVQGLAGGHPDTQYF. The CDR3 DNA reads as TGCAGCGTTCAAGGACTAGCGGGGGGCCACCCAGATACGCAGTATTTT.